The present TCR beta chain was sequenced within a study of spatial heterogeneity in lung cancer. This clonotype was recorded many times. TCRdb re-called the 5' RACE reads with MiXCR, one entry per CDR3 protein. The repertoire has about 38,000 distinct CDR3 sequences, around 5.2% of them found once; the top ten carry 25%. This sample's time point: sample taken at primary tumor resection. The receptor comes from a female donor with early-stage non-small cell lung cancer. This specimen consisted of PBMCs, obtained at surgery.

For the CDR3, the DNA is TGTGCCAGCAGCCCCCGGACAGGGAGTATCGAGACCCAGTACTTC. This sequence encodes CASSPRTGSIETQYF. The J gene is TRBJ2-5, the V gene TRBV11-2, with 8 bases fitting TRBD1. Germline V gene lookup returns CDR1 SGHAT and CDR2 FQNNGV. V lost 5 bases and J lost 5; bases outside the gene matches: 10. There are 15 residues in the CDR3.